This T cell receptor beta chain is drawn from a study of blood T cell repertoires in COVID-19. Study background: Italy, Spain and the United States were the sources of the convalescent and acute COVID-19 samples.

Original analysis: Scientists estimated how many nucleated cells there were by amplifying reference gene primers. TCRdb's copy holds only in-frame clones and misses some; the assay was immunoSEQ multiplex PCR. The DNA gave D and trimming, while V, J and clone size come from that table. The sample yields fewer than 200,000 clones, approximately 84% seen once. After removal of 4 bases from V and 5 bases from J, the junction contained 6 bases not matched to a gene. In germline, CDR1 is SGHNT, CDR2 YYREEE (reference sequence). CDR3 length: 16 residues. The receptor was derived from a man between 40 and 49 years old who had recovered from COVID-19. The sequenced material came from peripheral blood. The chain has TRBV5-4 and TRBJ2-5; 15 bases fit TRBD2. The CDR3 bases are TGTGCCAGCAGCCGGACTAGCGGGGGGGCCGTGGAGACCCAGTACTTC. Its translation: CASSRTSGGAVETQYF.